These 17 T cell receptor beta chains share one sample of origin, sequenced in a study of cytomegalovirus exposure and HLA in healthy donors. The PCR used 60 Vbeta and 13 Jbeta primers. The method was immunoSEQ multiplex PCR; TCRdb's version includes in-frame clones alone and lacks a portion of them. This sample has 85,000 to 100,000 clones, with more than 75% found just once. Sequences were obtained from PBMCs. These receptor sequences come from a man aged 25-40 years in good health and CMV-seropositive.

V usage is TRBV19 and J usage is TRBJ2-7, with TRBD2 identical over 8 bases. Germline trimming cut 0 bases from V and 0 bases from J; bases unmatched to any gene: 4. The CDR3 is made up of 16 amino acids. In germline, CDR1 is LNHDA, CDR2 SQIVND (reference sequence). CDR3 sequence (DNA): TGTGCCAGTAGTATAGAGGGCGGGAGGCTCTCCTACGAGCAGTACTTC. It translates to CASSIEGGRLSYEQYF.

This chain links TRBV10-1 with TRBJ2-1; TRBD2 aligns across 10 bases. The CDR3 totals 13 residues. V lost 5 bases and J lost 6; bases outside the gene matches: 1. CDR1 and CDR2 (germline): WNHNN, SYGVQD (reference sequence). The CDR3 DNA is TGCGCCAGCAGTCTAGCGGGAGTCAATGAGCAGTTCTTC. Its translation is CASSLAGVNEQFF.

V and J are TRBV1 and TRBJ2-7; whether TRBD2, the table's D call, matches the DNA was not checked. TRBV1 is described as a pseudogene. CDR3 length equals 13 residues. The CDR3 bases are TGCACCAGCAGCCATGGCCTAGCGGTCGAGCAGTACTTC. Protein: CTSSHGLAVEQYF.

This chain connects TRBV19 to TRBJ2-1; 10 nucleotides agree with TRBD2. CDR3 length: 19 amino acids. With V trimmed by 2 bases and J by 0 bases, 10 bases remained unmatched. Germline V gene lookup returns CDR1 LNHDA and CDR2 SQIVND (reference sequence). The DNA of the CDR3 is TGTGCCAGTAGTATAAGACCTCTAGCGGGAGTTAGCTCCTACAATGAGCAGTTCTTC. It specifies CASSIRPLAGVSSYNEQFF.

CDR3 in DNA: TGTGCCAGCAGCGTAGGGGTAGCGGGAGAGGAGGAGCAGTACTTC. It encodes CASSVGVAGEEEQYF. The chain recombines TRBV9 with TRBJ2-7; 9 bases are a match to TRBD2. V lost 0 bases and J lost 7; bases outside the gene matches: 8. The CDR3 totals 15 residues. Germline V lookup: CDR1 SGDLS, CDR2 YYNGEE.

The CDR3 DNA reads TGTGCCAGCAGCTTAGGAGGAGGGGCGAACACTGAAGCTTTCTTT. It yields the protein CASSLGGGANTEAFF. V gene TRBV7-9 combines with J gene TRBJ1-1; D is possibly TRBD1 (5 bases). Trimming removed 1 base from V and 1 base from J, with 10 bases in between. Germline values: CDR1 SEHNR, CDR2 FQNEAQ (reference sequence). CDR3 length: 15 amino acids.

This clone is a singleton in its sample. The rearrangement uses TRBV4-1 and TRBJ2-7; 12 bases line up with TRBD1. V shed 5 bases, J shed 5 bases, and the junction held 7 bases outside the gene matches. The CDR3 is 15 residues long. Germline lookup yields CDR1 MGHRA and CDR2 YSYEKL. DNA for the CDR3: TGCGCCAGCAGCGCCCCGGGACAGGGGGCGAACGAGCAGTACTTC. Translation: CASSAPGQGANEQYF.

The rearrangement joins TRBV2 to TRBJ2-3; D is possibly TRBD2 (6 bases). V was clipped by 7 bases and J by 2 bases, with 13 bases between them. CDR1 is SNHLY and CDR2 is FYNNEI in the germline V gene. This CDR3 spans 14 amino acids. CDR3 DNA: TGTGCCAGCAAGCGGGTTTACCTCACAGATACGCAGTATTTT. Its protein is CASKRVYLTDTQYF. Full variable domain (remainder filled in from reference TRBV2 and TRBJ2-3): EPEVTQTPSHQVTQMGQEVILRCVPISNHLYFYWYRQILGQKVEFLVSFYNNEISEKSEIFDDQFSVERPDGSNFTLKIRSTKLEDSAMYFCASKRVYLTDTQYFGPGTRLTVL.

CDR3 DNA: TGTGCCATCAGTGAGGGGGGACTAGCGGGCACAGATACGCAGTATTTT. Encoded protein: CAISEGGLAGTDTQYF. The chain is built from TRBV10-3 and TRBJ2-3, with TRBD2 matching over 11 bases. Germline assignment: CDR1 ENHRY and CDR2 SYGVKD. The CDR3 is 16 residues long. V trimming: 2 bases; J trimming: 1 base; junction bases outside the gene matches: 2.

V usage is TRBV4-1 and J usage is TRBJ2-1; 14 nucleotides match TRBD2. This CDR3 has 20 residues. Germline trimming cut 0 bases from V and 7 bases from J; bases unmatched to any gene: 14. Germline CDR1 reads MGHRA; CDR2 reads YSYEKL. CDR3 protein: CASSQDKGTGTSGRGNEQFF. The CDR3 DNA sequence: TGCGCCAGCAGCCAAGATAAAGGGACCGGGACTAGCGGGAGAGGTAATGAGCAGTTCTTC.

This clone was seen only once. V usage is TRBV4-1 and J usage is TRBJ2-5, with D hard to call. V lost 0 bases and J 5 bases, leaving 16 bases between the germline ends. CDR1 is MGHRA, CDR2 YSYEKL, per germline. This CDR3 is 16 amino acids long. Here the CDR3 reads CASSQDVHSGGETQYF. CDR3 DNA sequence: TGCGCCAGCAGCCAAGATGTCCATTCTGGCGGCGAGACCCAGTACTTC.

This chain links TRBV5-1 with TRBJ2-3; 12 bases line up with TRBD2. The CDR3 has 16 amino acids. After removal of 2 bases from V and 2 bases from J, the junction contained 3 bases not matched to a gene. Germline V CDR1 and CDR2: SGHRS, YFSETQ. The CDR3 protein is CASSLASGRVTDTQYF. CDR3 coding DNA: TGCGCCAGCAGCTTAGCTAGCGGGAGGGTCACAGATACGCAGTATTTT.

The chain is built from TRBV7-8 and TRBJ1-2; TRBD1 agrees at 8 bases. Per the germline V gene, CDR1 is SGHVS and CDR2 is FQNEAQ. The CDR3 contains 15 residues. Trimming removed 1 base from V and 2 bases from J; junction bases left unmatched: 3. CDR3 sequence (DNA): TGTGCCAGCAGCTTAGGGGACAGGCCCAACTATGGCTACACCTTC. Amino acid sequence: CASSLGDRPNYGYTF.

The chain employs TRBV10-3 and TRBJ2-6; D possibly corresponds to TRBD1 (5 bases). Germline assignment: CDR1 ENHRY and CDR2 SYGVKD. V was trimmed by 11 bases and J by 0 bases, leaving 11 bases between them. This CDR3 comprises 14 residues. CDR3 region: CAVQGVSGANVLTF. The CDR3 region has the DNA TGTGCCGTCCAAGGGGTCTCTGGGGCCAACGTCCTGACTTTC.

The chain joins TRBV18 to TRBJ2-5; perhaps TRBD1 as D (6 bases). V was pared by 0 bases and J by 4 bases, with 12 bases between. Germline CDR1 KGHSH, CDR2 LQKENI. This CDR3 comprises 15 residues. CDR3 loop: CASSPPSQGGETQYF. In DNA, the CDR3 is TGTGCCAGCTCACCACCGTCACAGGGTGGAGAGACCCAGTACTTC.

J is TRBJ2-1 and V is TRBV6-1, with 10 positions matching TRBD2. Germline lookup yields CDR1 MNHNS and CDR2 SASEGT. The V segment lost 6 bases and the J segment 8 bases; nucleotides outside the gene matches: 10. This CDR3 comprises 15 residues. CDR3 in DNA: TGTGCCAGCAGCAAAGGGACTAGCGTTTCCTATGAGCAGTTCTTC. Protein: CASSKGTSVSYEQFF.

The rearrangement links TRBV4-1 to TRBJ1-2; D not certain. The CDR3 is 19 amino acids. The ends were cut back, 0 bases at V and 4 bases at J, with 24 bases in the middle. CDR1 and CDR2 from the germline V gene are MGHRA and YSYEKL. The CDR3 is CASSQDVSTYTTKAYGYTF. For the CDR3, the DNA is TGCGCCAGCAGCCAAGATGTTAGCACTTATACCACCAAGGCCTATGGCTACACCTTC.